The 8 T cell receptor beta chains below were found in one sample sequenced in a study of blood T cells in healthy people across ages. Primed by a sample-barcoded 5' primer and a J-beta primer mix, a second PCR proceeded for about 6 to 12 cycles. TCRdb re-analysed the 5' RACE reads in MiXCR, keeping a single row per CDR3 protein. Among more than 1 million distinct CDR3 sequences listed, 35% to 55% were seen once. Sequencing input: blood. The receptor set was obtained from a woman aged 55-69 years in good health.

This clonotype was detected only a few times. This chain uses TRBV7-2 with TRBJ2-3; D not resolved. V lost 1 base and J 3 bases, leaving 8 bases between the germline ends. The CDR3 is 14 residues long. Germline V gene sequence: CDR1 SGHTA, CDR2 FQGNSA. CDR3 protein: CASSLGGWTDTQYF. The CDR3, as DNA: TGTGCCAGCAGCTTAGGCGGCTGGACAGATACGCAGTATTTT.

The rearrangement joins TRBV29-1 to TRBJ2-3; possible D gene TRBD2, 6 bases. The CDR3 spans 15 residues. V was pared by 6 bases and J by 1 base, with 17 bases between. CDR1 and CDR2 (germline): SQVTM, ANQGSEA. The CDR3 DNA follows: TGCAGCGTGAACCGACTAGGTAAGGGCACAGATACGCAGTATTTT. Amino acids: CSVNRLGKGTDTQYF.

The rearrangement links TRBV11-2 to TRBJ2-7; TRBD1 is a possible D gene (6 bases). The germline gives CDR1 SGHAT, CDR2 FQNNGV. The V end lost 4 bases, the J end lost 7 bases, and 20 bases lay between the germline ends. The CDR3 has 15 residues. In DNA, the CDR3 is TGTGCCAGCAGCTCCCTAGGGGGTAGGGCCAATGAGCAGTACTTC. Its translation: CASSSLGGRANEQYF.

V gene TRBV10-1 combines with J gene TRBJ2-1, with 7 nucleotides matching TRBD1. Germline V CDR1 and CDR2: WNHNN, SYGVQD (reference sequence). The CDR3 consists of 15 residues. V was pared by 3 bases and J by 6 bases, with 8 bases of the junction left unmatched. CDR3 sequence (DNA): TGCGCCAGCAGTGAAAACAGGGGCCTCTCCAATGAGCAGTTCTTC. This encodes CASSENRGLSNEQFF.

The rearrangement joins TRBV7-9 to TRBJ2-3; D is undetermined. Germline CDR1 and CDR2: SEHNR and FQNEAQ (reference sequence). The CDR3 sequence is 13 residues long. V was shortened by 5 bases and J by 6 bases, with 12 bases between the two germline ends. The DNA of the CDR3 is TGTGCCAGCAGCGCCACGATAGGGGATACGCAGTATTTT. It translates to CASSATIGDTQYF.

V is TRBV4-2 and J is TRBJ2-3; TRBD2 aligns across 8 bases. Germline CDR1 and CDR2: LGHNA and YNFKEQ. Trimming took 0 bases from V and 0 from J; bases not matched to a gene: 8. The CDR3 loop spans 18 amino acids. CDR3 in amino acids: CASSQDPSGGTSTDTQYF. CDR3 in DNA: TGTGCCAGCAGCCAAGATCCATCGGGAGGGACCAGCACAGATACGCAGTATTTT.

J is TRBJ2-4 and V is TRBV11-2; TRBD2 might be the D (6 bases). The tail of the sequence fits TRBJ2-7 better, so the J call may be wrong. Germline CDR1 SGHAT, CDR2 FQNNGV. The CDR3 contains 15 residues. The CDR3 DNA reads TGTGCCAGCAGCCCGGGGTGGCGGGAACTCTACGAGCAGTACTTC. It is translated as CASSPGWRELYEQYF.

The chain is built from TRBV4-1 and TRBJ2-1, with D possibly being TRBD2 (5 bases). The V end lost 4 bases, the J end lost 7 bases, and 11 bases lay between the germline ends. The CDR3 extends over 13 amino acids. The germline V gene has CDR1 MGHRA and CDR2 YSYEKL. CDR3: CASSLRVRNEQFF. For the CDR3, the DNA is TGCGCCAGCAGCCTGCGGGTCAGAAATGAGCAGTTCTTC.